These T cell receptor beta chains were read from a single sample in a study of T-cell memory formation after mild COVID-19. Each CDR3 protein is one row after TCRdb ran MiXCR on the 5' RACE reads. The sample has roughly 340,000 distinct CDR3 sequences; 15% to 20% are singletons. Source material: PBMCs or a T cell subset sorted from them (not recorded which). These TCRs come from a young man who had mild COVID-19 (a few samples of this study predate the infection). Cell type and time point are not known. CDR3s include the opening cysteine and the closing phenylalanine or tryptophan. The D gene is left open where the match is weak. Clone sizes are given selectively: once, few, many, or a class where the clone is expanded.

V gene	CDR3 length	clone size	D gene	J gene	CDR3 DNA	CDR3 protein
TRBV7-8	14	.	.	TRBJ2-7	TGTGCCAGCAGCGTCGATGGCGGGGCCTACGAGCAGTACTTC	CASSVDGGAYEQYF
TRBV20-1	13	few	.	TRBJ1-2	TGCAGTGCTAGAGCGGTGCAGTCCTATGGCTACACCTTC	CSARAVQSYGYTF
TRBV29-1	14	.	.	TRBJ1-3	TGCAGCGTTTCCCTGGGGGTAGTTGGAAACACCATATATTTT	CSVSLGVVGNTIYF
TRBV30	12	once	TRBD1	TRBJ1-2	TGTGCCTGGAGTAAGGGGGCTGGCGGCTACACCTTC	CAWSKGAGGYTF
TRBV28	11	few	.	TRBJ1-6	TGTGCCAGCAGCTCGTCGGCACCCCTCCACTTT	CASSSSAPLHF
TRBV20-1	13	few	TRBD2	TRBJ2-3	TGCAGTGCCACAGAGGGGCGGGGGGATACGCAGTATTTT	CSATEGRGDTQYF
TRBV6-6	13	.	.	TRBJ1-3	TGTGCCAGCAGAAACGGGGGTGGAAACACCATATATTTT	CASRNGGGNTIYF
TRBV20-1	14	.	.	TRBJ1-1	TGCAGTGTGAAGGCCGGGACAACGAGCCTTGAAGCTTTCTTT	CSVKAGTTSLEAFF
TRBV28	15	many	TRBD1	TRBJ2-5	TGTGCCAGCAGTTCTAGGACAGGGGGCCGGCAGACCCAGTACTTC	CASSSRTGGRQTQYF
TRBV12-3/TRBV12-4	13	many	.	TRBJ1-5	TGTGCCAGCAGTTTGGGAAGGACGGGGCCCCAGCATTTT	CASSLGRTGPQHF
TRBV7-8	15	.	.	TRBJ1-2	TGTGCCAGCAGACGAGGCAGGGTTTCCTCATATGGCTACACCTTC	CASRRGRVSSYGYTF
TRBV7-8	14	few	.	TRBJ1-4	TGTGCCAGCACCCGGGACACCTCTAATGAGAAACTGTTTTTT	CASTRDTSNEKLFF
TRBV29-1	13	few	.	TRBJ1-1	TGCAGCGTTCGGCGCGGATGGAACACTGAAGCTTTCTTT	CSVRRGWNTEAFF
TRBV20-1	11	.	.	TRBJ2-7	TGCAGTGCCCGGGGGCGGTTCGAGCAGTACTTC	CSARGRFEQYF
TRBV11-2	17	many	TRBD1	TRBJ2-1	TGTGCCAGCAGAGTTGGGGGGACAGGGGGGGATTACAATGAGCAGTTCTTC	CASRVGGTGGDYNEQFF
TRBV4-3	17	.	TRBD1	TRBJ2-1	TGCGCCAGCAGCCAAGATCTAGGACAGGGGGCATCAAATGAGCAGTTCTTC	CASSQDLGQGASNEQFF
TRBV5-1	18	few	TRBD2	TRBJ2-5	TGCGCCAGCAGCCTGGGAGAAGGGCCCGGGCGGGGGCAAGAGACCCAGTACTTC	CASSLGEGPGRGQETQYF
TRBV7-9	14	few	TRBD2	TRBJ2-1	TGTGCCAGCCCTAGCGGGGGGGCCCGAAGTGAGCAGTTCTTC	CASPSGGARSEQFF
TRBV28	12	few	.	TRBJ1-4	TGTGCCAGCAGTGAGGCTAATGAAAAACTGTTTTTT	CASSEANEKLFF
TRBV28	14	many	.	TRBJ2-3	TGTGCCAGCAGCATGGCTTCAGGGTTCGATACGCAGTATTTT	CASSMASGFDTQYF
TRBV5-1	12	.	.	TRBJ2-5	TGCGCCAGCAGTGTACCGGGGGAGACCCAGTACTTC	CASSVPGETQYF
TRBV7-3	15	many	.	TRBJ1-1	TGTGCCAGCAGCTGGTCCCCAGGGAGGAACACTGAAGCTTTCTTT	CASSWSPGRNTEAFF
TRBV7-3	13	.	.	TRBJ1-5	TGTGCCAGCAGCTTAACGTACAATCAGCCCCAGCATTTT	CASSLTYNQPQHF
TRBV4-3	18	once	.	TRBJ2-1	TGCGCCAGCAGCCAAGACCAGGTAGGGGGGCCCAGCTACAATGAGCAGTTCTTC	CASSQDQVGGPSYNEQFF
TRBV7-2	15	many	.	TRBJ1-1	TGTGCCAGCAGCTTAGGTTCAGGGCTGAACACTGAAGCTTTCTTT	CASSLGSGLNTEAFF
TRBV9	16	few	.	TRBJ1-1	TGTGCCAGCAGCGTAGCTGTTCCAGGCCCAAACACTGAAGCTTTCTTT	CASSVAVPGPNTEAFF
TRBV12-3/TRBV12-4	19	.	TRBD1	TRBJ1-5	TGTGCCAGCATCTTAGGGCCCTCATCCGGGACAGATAGCAATCAGCCCCAGCATTTT	CASILGPSSGTDSNQPQHF
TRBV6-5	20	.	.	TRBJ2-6	TGTGCCAGCAGTTACGTACAGAATAGCTTCTTAGGATCTGGGGCCAACGTCCTGACTTTC	CASSYVQNSFLGSGANVLTF
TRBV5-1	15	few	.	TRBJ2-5	TGCGCCAGCAGCTTGCTTCTCGAGGGGACGGAGACCCAGTACTTC	CASSLLLEGTETQYF
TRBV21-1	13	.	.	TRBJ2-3	TGTGCCAGCAGCAAAGTGGCGGCTGATACGCAGTATTTT	CASSKVAADTQYF
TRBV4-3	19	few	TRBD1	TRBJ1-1	TGCGCCAGCAGCCAAGATTGGTCAGGACAGGGCACCGACTTCACTGAAGCTTTCTTT	CASSQDWSGQGTDFTEAFF
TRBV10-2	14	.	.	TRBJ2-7	TGCGCCAGCAGTACCGGGCCCTACTCCTACGAGCAGTACTTC	CASSTGPYSYEQYF
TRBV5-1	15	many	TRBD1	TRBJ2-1	TGCGCCAGCAGACCCCAGGGGGCCAGAAACAATGAGCAGTTCTTC	CASRPQGARNNEQFF
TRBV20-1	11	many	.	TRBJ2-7	TGCAGTGCTTTTAAATCCTACGAGCAGTACTTC	CSAFKSYEQYF
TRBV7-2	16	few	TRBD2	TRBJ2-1	TGTGCCAGCAGCTTAGCCGGGGGGGCTTCCTACAATGAGCAGTTCTTC	CASSLAGGASYNEQFF
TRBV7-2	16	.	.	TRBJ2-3	TGTGCCAGCAGCTTAGCTCGGTCCCAGACCACAGATACGCAGTATTTT	CASSLARSQTTDTQYF
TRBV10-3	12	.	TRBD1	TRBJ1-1	TGTGCCATCAGCGGGACAGGCAATGAAGCTTTCTTT	CAISGTGNEAFF